The 24 T cell receptor beta chains reported below all come from one sample, sequenced in a study of blood T cell repertoires in COVID-19. Repertoires were generated with immunoSEQ multiplex PCR, while TCRdb's copy carries only in-frame clones and drops some. The sample consists of roughly 230,000 clones, around 92% of them appearing once. Sequences were obtained from PBMCs or T cells enriched from blood (not recorded which). The receptors shown here come from a woman in her twenties or thirties with acute COVID-19.

The chain recombines TRBV5-1 with TRBJ2-5, with unresolved D. CDR3 length: 14 amino acids. Trimming shortened V by 0 bases and J by 1 base, and 7 bases separated the two germline ends. The germline gives CDR1 SGHRS, CDR2 YFSETQ. The CDR3 region has the DNA TGCGCCAGCAGCTTGGGCATGGCCCAAGAGACCCAGTACTTC. Protein sequence: CASSLGMAQETQYF.

The chain couples TRBV4-3 to TRBJ1-5, with a possible D match to TRBD1 (5 bases). There are 19 residues in the CDR3. Germline V CDR1 and CDR2: LGHNA, YSLEER. Trimming took off 1 base at V and 5 bases at J, with 24 bases between the two ends. CDR3 coding DNA: TGCGCCAGCAGCCAAGGAAGCAGGGAAAGTAACTCGGTCTATCAGCCCCAGCATTTT. It translates to CASSQGSRESNSVYQPQHF.

This clone was found once. The chain is built from TRBV2 and TRBJ1-6; 8 bases are shared with TRBD1. After removal of 6 bases from V and 1 base from J, the junction contained 2 bases not matched to a gene. CDR3 length equals 15 residues. CDR1 is SNHLY and CDR2 is FYNNEI in the germline V gene. CDR3 in amino acids: CASRQGASYNSPLHF. In nucleotides, the CDR3 is TGTGCCAGCAGGCAGGGGGCTTCCTATAATTCACCCCTCCACTTT.

The V and J genes are TRBV7-9 and TRBJ2-3; tentatively, D is TRBD2 (6 bases). Trimming stripped 8 bases from V and 2 bases from J, with 11 bases between. The CDR3 is made up of 13 amino acids. Germline CDR1 SEHNR, CDR2 FQNEAQ (reference sequence). The DNA of the CDR3 is TGTGCCAGCCGGGAGCCCGCCACAGATACGCAGTATTTT. Translated, it gives CASREPATDTQYF.

This clone is a singleton in its sample. The chain employs TRBV4-1 and TRBJ2-1, with TRBD2 matching over 7 bases. CDR1 is MGHRA and CDR2 is YSYEKL in the germline V gene. V shed 3 bases, J shed 0 bases, and the junction held 23 bases outside the gene matches. The CDR3 length is 22 residues. CDR3 loop: CASSQVRGPGGRGASSYNEQFF. CDR3 sequence (DNA): TGCGCCAGCAGCCAGGTGAGGGGCCCGGGGGGAAGAGGCGCGAGCTCCTACAATGAGCAGTTCTTC.

The chain combines TRBV9 with TRBJ1-1; perhaps TRBD1 as D (6 bases). The germline CDR1 and CDR2 sequences are SGDLS and YYNGEE. The CDR3 totals 13 residues. V gave up 2 bases and J gave up 3 bases, with 8 bases separating them. The CDR3 sequence: CASSVRGDTEAFF. For the CDR3, the DNA is TGTGCCAGCAGCGTCAGGGGTGACACTGAAGCTTTCTTT.

This clone has a single count. V and J are TRBV19 and TRBJ1-4, with D possibly matching TRBD1 (6 bases). V lost 4 bases and J 3 bases, leaving 12 bases between the germline ends. This CDR3 spans 15 amino acids. In germline, CDR1 is LNHDA, CDR2 SQIVND (reference sequence). CDR3 nucleotides: TGTGCCAGTAGTACCCACAGGGACGCTAATGAAAAACTGTTTTTT. It yields the protein CASSTHRDANEKLFF.

The genes are TRBV6-5 and TRBJ1-6; D unresolved. In germline, CDR1 is MNHEY, CDR2 SVGAGI. The CDR3 extends over 12 amino acids. V dropped 7 bases and J dropped 10 bases, with 11 bases sitting between them. Here the CDR3 reads CASIRNVSPLHF. In DNA form, the CDR3 reads TGTGCCAGCATCAGAAATGTCTCACCCCTCCACTTT.

The chain joins TRBV29-1 to TRBJ2-5, with D tentatively TRBD2 (5 bases). The CDR3 runs to 13 residues. Germline CDR1 reads SQVTM; CDR2 reads ANQGSEA. The V end was cut by 7 bases, the J end by 5 bases, with 17 bases between. Here the CDR3 reads CSAELGRGETQYF. The DNA of the CDR3 is TGCAGCGCAGAACTAGGTCGTGGTGAGACCCAGTACTTC.

This clone has only one observation. The V call is TRBV21-1, the J call TRBJ1-2; the D call in the table, TRBD1, was not verified against the DNA. TRBV21-1 is deemed a pseudogene. The CDR3 length is 16 residues. The chain's CDR3 is CASSPGAGGKVVGYTF. The CDR3 DNA reads TGTGCCAGCAGCCCAGGAGCAGGGGGGAAAGTAGTTGGCTACACCTTC.

The rearrangement links TRBV11-2 to TRBJ2-3; 9 bases fit TRBD2. The V gene end was trimmed by 5 bases and the J gene end by 0 bases; junction bases not matched to a gene: 9. There are 17 residues in the CDR3. Germline V gene data show CDR1 as SGHAT and CDR2 as FQNNGV. The CDR3 reads CASSAESGGRSTDTQYF. CDR3 in DNA: TGTGCCAGCAGCGCCGAAAGCGGGGGGCGAAGCACAGATACGCAGTATTTT.

This clone appeared a single time. V usage is TRBV10-2 and J usage is TRBJ1-5; no clear D. CDR3 size: 16 residues. Trimming shortened V by 5 bases and J by 2 bases, and 16 bases separated the two germline ends. The germline V gene encodes CDR1 WSHSY and CDR2 SAAADI. CDR3 protein: CASSRLLGEGNQPQHF. DNA for the CDR3: TGCGCCAGCAGTCGCCTCTTGGGAGAGGGCAATCAGCCCCAGCATTTT.

The CDR3 region is CASSGPGQTNYGYTF. CDR3 DNA: TGTGCCAGTAGTGGTCCGGGACAGACTAACTATGGCTACACCTTC. This rearrangement joins TRBV19 to TRBJ1-2; 7 nucleotides agree with TRBD1. This CDR3 is 15 amino acids long. With 5 bases clipped from V and 0 bases from J, the junction kept 6 bases outside the gene matches. Germline loops: CDR1 LNHDA, CDR2 SQIVND (reference sequence).

The chain recombines TRBV2 with TRBJ2-1; the match to TRBD2 covers 10 bases. V was pared by 4 bases and J by 4 bases, with 4 bases of the junction left unmatched. In germline, CDR1 is SNHLY, CDR2 FYNNEI. CDR3 length: 15 residues. The CDR3 region is CASSVEAGGYNEQFF. The CDR3 nucleotides read TGTGCCAGCAGTGTAGAAGCGGGGGGGTACAATGAGCAGTTCTTC.

J is TRBJ1-1 and V is TRBV11-2; D is perhaps TRBD1 (6 bases). The CDR3 sequence is 14 residues long. Germline V gene data show CDR1 as SGHAT and CDR2 as FQNNGV. Trimming cost V 5 bases and J 3 bases, with 13 bases left between them. This chain's CDR3 is CASSISTGYTEAFF. DNA of the CDR3: TGTGCCAGCAGCATTTCCACAGGGTACACTGAAGCTTTCTTT.

CDR3 sequence: CASSYSRDNREETQYF. The CDR3 region has the DNA TGTGCCAGCAGTTACTCCCGGGACAACCGGGAAGAGACCCAGTACTTC. This chain connects TRBV6-2 or TRBV6-3 to TRBJ2-5; D may be TRBD1 (6 bases). Germline loops: CDR1 MNHEY, CDR2 SVGEGT. Between the trimmed V and J ends, which lost 0 bases and 3 bases, there was a span of 14 bases. This CDR3 is 16 amino acids long.

The V gene is TRBV19, the J gene TRBJ1-1, with a tentative D call TRBD1 (5 bases). This CDR3 contains 17 residues. Germline V gives CDR1 LNHDA, CDR2 SQIVND (reference sequence). With 3 bases removed from V and 4 bases from J, the gap between germline ends came to 21 bases. The CDR3 DNA reads as TGTGCCAGTAGTATCGGGGGTGGGGCACCCGGGGGCACTGAAGCTTTCTTT. Its protein is CASSIGGGAPGGTEAFF.

The chain uses TRBV18 and TRBJ2-3, with a weak D call TRBD2 (6 bases). Trimming took 3 bases from V and 0 from J, leaving 13 bases between them. This CDR3 is built from 16 residues. Per the germline V gene, CDR1 is KGHSH and CDR2 is LQKENI. The chain's CDR3 is CASSPLLGGSTDTQYF. In DNA form, the CDR3 reads TGTGCCAGCTCACCCCTCTTGGGAGGTAGCACAGATACGCAGTATTTT.

This chain connects TRBV7-9 to TRBJ2-3; 8 bases line up with TRBD2. Germline V lookup: CDR1 SEHNR, CDR2 FQNEAQ (reference sequence). Trimming removed 2 bases from V and 2 bases from J; junction bases left unmatched: 6. The CDR3 is 16 amino acids. CDR3 nucleotides: TGTGCCAGCAGCTTATCTAGCGGGTTATACACAGATACGCAGTATTTT. It is translated as CASSLSSGLYTDTQYF.

The rearrangement links TRBV7-8 to TRBJ1-1, with D tentatively TRBD1 (5 bases). Germline CDR1 is SGHVS and CDR2 is FQNEAQ. Trimming left V 1 base short and J 5 bases short, with 14 bases between. The CDR3 spans 15 residues. CDR3 amino acids: CASSLDSGKGTEAFF. The CDR3 DNA is TGTGCCAGCAGCTTAGACTCAGGGAAGGGTACTGAAGCTTTCTTT. Full variable domain (missing parts from reference TRBV7-8 and TRBJ1-1): GAGVSQSPRYKVAKRGQDVALRCDPISGHVSLFWYQQALGQGPEFLTYFQNEAQLDKSGLPSDRFFAERPEGSVSTLKIQRTQQEDSAVYLCASSLDSGKGTEAFFGQGTRLTVV.

This clone showed up just a few times. The gene calls are TRBV30 and TRBJ1-6; a weak D match, TRBD1 (5 bases). V shed 8 bases and J shed 9 bases, with 20 bases lying between them. The CDR3 runs to 14 residues. Looked up from germline, CDR1 is GTSNPN and CDR2 is SVGIG (reference sequence). CDR3 amino acids: CAHQVQAFGSPLHF. Written as DNA, the CDR3 is TGTGCCCATCAGGTACAGGCCTTCGGTTCACCCCTCCACTTT.

This clone has only one observation. The V and J genes are TRBV2 and TRBJ1-6; D is possibly TRBD1 (6 bases). This CDR3 has 16 amino acids. Between the trimmed V and J ends, which lost 11 bases and 3 bases, there was a span of 20 bases. The V gene's germline CDR1 is SNHLY and CDR2 FYNNEI. CDR3: CASCGGELYYNSPLHF. The CDR3 coding sequence is TGTGCCTCCTGCGGGGGCGAGCTTTACTATAATTCACCCCTCCACTTT.

V usage is TRBV19 and J usage is TRBJ1-2; 12 bases are a match to TRBD1. Trimming at V came to 4 bases and at J to 5 bases, leaving 8 bases not matched to a gene. This CDR3 spans 16 amino acids. Germline CDR1 and CDR2: LNHDA and SQIVND (reference sequence). CDR3 sequence reads: CASSNPRDRGQYGYTF. The DNA of the CDR3 is TGTGCCAGTAGTAACCCCCGGGACAGGGGGCAATATGGCTACACCTTC.

The chain is built from TRBV30 and TRBJ2-3; 7 bases are a match to TRBD2. V lost 3 bases to trimming and J lost 4 bases; unmatched junction nucleotides: 7. CDR3 length: 14 amino acids. Germline loops: CDR1 GTSNPN, CDR2 SVGIG (reference sequence). The CDR3 loop reads CAWSATSVADTQYF. In nucleotides, the CDR3 is TGTGCCTGGAGCGCCACTAGCGTGGCAGATACGCAGTATTTT.